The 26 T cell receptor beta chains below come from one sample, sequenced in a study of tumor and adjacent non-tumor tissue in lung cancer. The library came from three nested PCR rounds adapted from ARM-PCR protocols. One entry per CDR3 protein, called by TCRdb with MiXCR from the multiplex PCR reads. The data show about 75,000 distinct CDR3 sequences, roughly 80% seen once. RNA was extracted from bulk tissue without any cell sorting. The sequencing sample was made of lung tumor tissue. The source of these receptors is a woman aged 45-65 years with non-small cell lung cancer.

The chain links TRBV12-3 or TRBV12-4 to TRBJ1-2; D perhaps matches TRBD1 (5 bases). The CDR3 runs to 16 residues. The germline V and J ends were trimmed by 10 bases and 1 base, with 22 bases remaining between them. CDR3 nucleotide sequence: TGTGCCAACAGGTCCATCGGGGCAGAAGATAACTATGGCTACACCTTC. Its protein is CANRSIGAEDNYGYTF.

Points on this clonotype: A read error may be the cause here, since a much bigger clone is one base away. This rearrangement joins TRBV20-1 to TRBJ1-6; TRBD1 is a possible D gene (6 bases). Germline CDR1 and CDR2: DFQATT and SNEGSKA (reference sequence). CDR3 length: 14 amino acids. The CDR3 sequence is CNAQRTADNSPLHF. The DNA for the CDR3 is TGCAATGCTCAGAGGACAGCCGATAATTCACCCCTCCACTTT.

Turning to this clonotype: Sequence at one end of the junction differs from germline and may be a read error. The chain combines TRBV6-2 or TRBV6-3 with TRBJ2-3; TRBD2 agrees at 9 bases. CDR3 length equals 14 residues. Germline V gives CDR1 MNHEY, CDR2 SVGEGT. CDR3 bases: TGTGCCAACACTCGGACTAGCGACACAGATATGCAGTATTTT. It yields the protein CANTRTSDTDMQYF.

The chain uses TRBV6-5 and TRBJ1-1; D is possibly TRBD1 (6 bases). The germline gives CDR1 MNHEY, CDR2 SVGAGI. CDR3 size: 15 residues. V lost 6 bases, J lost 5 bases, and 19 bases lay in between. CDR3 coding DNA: TGTGCCAGCAGACAGGGTTGGGGAATGATTACTGAAGCTTTCTTT. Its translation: CASRQGWGMITEAFF.

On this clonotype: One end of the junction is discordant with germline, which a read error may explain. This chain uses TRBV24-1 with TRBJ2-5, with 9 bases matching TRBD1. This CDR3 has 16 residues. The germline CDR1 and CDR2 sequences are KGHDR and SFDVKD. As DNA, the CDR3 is TGTGCCAGCAGTGATCTCCCGGGACAGGGTGAAGAGTCCCAGTACTTC. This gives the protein CASSDLPGQGEESQYF.

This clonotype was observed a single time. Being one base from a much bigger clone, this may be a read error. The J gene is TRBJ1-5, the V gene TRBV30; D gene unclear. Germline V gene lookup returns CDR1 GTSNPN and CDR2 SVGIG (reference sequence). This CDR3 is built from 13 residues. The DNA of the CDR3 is TGTGCCTGGAGTGTGAAGGGCGATCAGCCCCGGCATTTT. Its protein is CAWSVKGDQPRHF.

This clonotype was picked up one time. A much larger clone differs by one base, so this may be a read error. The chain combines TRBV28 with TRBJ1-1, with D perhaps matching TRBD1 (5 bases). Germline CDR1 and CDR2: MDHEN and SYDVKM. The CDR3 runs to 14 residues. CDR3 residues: CASSLIGVDTEASF. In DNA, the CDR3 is TGTGCCAGCAGTTTAATAGGGGTGGACACTGAAGCTTCCTTT. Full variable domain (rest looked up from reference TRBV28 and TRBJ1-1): DVKVTQSSRYLVKRTGEKVFLECVQDMDHENMFWYRQDPGLGLRLIYFSYDVKMKEKGDIPEGYSVSREKKERFSLILESASTNQTSMYLCASSLIGVDTEASFGQGTRLTVV.

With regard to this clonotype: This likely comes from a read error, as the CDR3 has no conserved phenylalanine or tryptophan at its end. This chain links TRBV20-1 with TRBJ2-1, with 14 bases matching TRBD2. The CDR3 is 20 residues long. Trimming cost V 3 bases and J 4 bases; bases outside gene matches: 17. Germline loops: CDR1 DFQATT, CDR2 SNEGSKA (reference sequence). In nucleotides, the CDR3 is TGCAGTGCTAGGGCCCCCGAAGGGACTAGCGGGAGTGTAGTATACAATGAGCAGTTCTCC. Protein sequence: CSARAPEGTSGSVVYNEQFS.

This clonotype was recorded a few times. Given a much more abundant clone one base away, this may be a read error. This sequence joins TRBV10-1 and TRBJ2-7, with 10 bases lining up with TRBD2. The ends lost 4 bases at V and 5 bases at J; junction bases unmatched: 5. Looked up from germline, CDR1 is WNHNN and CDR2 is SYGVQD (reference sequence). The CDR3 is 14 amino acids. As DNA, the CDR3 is TGCGCCAGCAGTGCCACTAGCGGGGAGGACGAGCAGTACTTC. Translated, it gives CASSATSGEDEQYF.

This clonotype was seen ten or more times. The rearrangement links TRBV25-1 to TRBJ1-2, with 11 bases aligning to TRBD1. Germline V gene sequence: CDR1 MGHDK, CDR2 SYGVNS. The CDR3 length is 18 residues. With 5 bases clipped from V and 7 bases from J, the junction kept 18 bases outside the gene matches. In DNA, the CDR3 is TGTGCCAGCAGTTCTCCGCGGGACAGGGGGGCGGAAGGGGGTGGCTACACCTTC. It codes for CASSSPRDRGAEGGGYTF.

CDR3: CASRGRKLYEQYF. CDR3 bases: TGTGCCAGCCGGGGCAGGAAACTCTACGAGCAGTACTTC. This chain connects TRBV2 to TRBJ2-7; D could derive from TRBD1 or TRBD2 (5 bases each). V was clipped by 8 bases and J by 3 bases, with 14 bases between them. The V gene's germline CDR1 is SNHLY and CDR2 FYNNEI. The CDR3 loop spans 13 amino acids.

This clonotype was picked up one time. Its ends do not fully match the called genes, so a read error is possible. The CDR3 DNA is TGTGCTAGCAGTTTCTCGTATAGGACAGGGTACGGGGAGCTGTTTTTT. Protein sequence: CASSFSYRTGYGELFF. The genes are TRBV28 and TRBJ2-2; TRBD1 matches 8 bases. The CDR3 is 16 amino acids. CDR1 is MDHEN, CDR2 SYDVKM, per germline. The full variable domain, with the rest looked up from reference TRBV28 and TRBJ2-2, is DVKVTQSSRYLVKRTGEKVFLECVQDMDHENMFWYRQDPGLGLRLIYFSYDVKMKEKGDIPEGYSVSREKKERFSLILESASTNQTSMYLCASSFSYRTGYGELFFGEGSRLTVL.

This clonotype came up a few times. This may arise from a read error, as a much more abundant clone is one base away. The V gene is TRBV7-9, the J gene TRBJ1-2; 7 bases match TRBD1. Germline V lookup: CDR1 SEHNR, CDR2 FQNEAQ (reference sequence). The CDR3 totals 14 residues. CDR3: CASSRGGDSYGYIF. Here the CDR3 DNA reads TGTGCCAGCAGCCGAGGTGGGGACAGTTATGGCTACATCTTC.

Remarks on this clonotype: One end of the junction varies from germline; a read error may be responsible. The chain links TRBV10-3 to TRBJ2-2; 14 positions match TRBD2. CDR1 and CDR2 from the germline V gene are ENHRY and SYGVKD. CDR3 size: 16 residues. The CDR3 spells CTISGGTSGSVGEMFF. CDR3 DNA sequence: TGTACCATCAGTGGAGGGACTAGCGGGAGCGTTGGGGAGATGTTTTTT.

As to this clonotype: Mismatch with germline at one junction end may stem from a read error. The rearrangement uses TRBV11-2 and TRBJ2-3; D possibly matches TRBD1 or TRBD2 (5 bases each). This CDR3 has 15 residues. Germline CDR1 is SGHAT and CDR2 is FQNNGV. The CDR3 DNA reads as TGTGCCAGCAGCTTAGGATCCTCAAGGGACCATACGCATTATTTT. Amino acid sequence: CASSLGSSRDHTHYF.

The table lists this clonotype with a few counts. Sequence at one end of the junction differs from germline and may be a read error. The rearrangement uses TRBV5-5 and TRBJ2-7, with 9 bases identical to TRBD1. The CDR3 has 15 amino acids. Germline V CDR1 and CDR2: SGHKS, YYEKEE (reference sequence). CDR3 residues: CANSSTPGQGYEQYF. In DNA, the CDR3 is TGTGCCAACAGCTCAACCCCGGGACAGGGCTACGAGCAATACTTC.

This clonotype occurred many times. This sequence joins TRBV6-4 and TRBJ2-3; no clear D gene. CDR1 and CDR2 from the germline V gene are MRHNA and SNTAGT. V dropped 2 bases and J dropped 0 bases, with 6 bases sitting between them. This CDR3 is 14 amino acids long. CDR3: CASSDLDSTDTQYF. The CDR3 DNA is TGTGCCAGCAGTGACCTGGACAGCACAGATACGCAGTATTTT.

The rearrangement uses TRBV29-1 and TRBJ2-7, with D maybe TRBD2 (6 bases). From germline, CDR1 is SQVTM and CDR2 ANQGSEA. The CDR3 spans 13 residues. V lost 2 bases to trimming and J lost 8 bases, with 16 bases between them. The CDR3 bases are TGCAGCGTTGAAAGCGGGTTCACGTACAAGCAGTACTTC. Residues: CSVESGFTYKQYF.

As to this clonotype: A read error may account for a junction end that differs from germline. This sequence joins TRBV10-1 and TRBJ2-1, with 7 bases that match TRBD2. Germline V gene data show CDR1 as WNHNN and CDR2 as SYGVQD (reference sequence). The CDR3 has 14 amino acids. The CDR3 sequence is CTSSETGAGDEQFF. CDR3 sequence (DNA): TGCACCAGCAGTGAGACTGGGGCGGGAGACGAGCAGTTCTTC.

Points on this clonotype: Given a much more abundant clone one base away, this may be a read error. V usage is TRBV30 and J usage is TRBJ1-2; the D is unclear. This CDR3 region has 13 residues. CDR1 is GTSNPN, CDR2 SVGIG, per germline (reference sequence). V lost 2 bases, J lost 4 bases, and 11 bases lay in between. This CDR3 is CAWSYCLRYGYTF. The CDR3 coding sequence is TGTGCCTGGAGTTATTGCCTCCGCTATGGCTACACCTTC.

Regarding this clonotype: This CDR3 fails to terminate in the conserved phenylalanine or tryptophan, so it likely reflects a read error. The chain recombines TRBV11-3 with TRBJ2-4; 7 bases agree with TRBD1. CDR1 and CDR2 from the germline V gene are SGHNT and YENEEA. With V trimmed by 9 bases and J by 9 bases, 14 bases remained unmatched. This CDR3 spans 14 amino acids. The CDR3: CASSATGEGGIQYI. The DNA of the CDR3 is TGTGCCAGTAGCGCAACAGGGGAAGGGGGCATTCAGTACATC.

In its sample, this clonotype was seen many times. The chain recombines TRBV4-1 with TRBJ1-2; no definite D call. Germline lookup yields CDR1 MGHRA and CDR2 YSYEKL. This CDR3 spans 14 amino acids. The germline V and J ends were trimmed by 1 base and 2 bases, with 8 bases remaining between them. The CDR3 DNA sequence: TGCGCCAGCAGCCAAGTTTCAGACAACTATGGCTACACCTTC. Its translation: CASSQVSDNYGYTF.

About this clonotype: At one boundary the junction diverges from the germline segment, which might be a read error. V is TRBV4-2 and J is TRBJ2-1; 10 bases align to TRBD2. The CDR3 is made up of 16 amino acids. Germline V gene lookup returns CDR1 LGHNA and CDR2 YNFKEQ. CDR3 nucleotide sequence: TGTGCCAGCAGCCAAGAAGAGACTAGCGGGTACATTGAGAAGTTCTTC. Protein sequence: CASSQEETSGYIEKFF.

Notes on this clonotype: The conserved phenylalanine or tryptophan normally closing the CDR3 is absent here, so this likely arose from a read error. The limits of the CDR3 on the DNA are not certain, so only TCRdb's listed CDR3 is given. This CDR3 is CASGRGTSGKRELSY. The chain is built from TRBV4-1 and TRBJ2-2; TRBD2, the table's D call, was not compared with the DNA. The germline CDR1 and CDR2 sequences are MGHRA and YSYEKL. The CDR3 numbers 15 amino acids, ends counted.

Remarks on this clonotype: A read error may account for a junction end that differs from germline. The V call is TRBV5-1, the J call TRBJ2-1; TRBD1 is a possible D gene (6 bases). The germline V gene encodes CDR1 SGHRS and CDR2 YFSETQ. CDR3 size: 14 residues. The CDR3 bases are TGCGCCAGCAGCGCAACCGAGAGGGGGTCTGAGCACTTCTTC. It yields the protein CASSATERGSEHFF.

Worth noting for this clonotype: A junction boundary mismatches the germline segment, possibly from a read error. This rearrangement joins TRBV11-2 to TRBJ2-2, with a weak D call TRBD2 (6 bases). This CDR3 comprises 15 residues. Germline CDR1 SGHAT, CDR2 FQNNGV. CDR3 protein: CVSSLGRRATGELFF. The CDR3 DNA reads TGTGTCAGCAGCTTGGGCAGGAGGGCCACCGGGGAGCTGTTTTTT.